These T cell receptor beta chains were read from a single sample in a study of tumor-infiltrating lymphocytes in primary liver carcinoma. TCRdb analysed the multiplex PCR reads with MiXCR anew, one entry per CDR3 protein. Among approximately 99,000 distinct CDR3 sequences listed, around 63% were seen once. Source material: liver tumor tissue from sampling region 5. The receptors stem from a woman aged 55-70 years with primary liver carcinoma and hepatitis B virus infection. Each CDR3 is given with its conserved first and last residue. D genes are given only for firm matches. Size is stated for part of the rows, as once, few or many counts, or as a class when the clone is expanded.

J | D | V | size | DNA | CDR3
TRBJ2-5 | - | TRBV28 | - | TGTGCCAGCAGTTTACAAGGGAAAGCAGAGACCCGGTACTTC | CASSLQGKAETRYF
TRBJ2-5 | - | TRBV2 | few | TGTGCCAGCAGGGCGACGGGGGAAGAGACCCAGTACTTC | CASRATGEETQYF
TRBJ2-3 | TRBD2 | TRBV6-6 | many | TGTGCCAGCAATAAAGCGGGAGGGGCCATCTTTAGCACAGATACGCAGTATTTT | CASNKAGGAIFSTDTQYF
TRBJ2-7 | TRBD1 | TRBV5-1 | - | TGCGCCTGCAGCTTGGTGCCGGGACAGACCTACGAGCAGTACTTC | CACSLVPGQTYEQYF
TRBJ2-3 | - | TRBV11-2 | - | TGTACCAGCAGCTGGGGGAGGCAGGGGGAGGCAGATACGCAGTATTTT | CTSSWGRQGEADTQYF
TRBJ2-1 | TRBD2 | TRBV11-3 | - | TGTGCCAGCAGCTTTAGGGTACTAGCGGGGAAGCCTTATAATGAGCAGTTCTTC | CASSFRVLAGKPYNEQFF
TRBJ1-2 | TRBD1 | TRBV19 | - | TGTGCCAGTAGCCAGCGACAGGGGAAGCCTAACTATGGCTACACCTTC | CASSQRQGKPNYGYTF
TRBJ2-7 | TRBD1 | TRBV5-1 | - | TGCACCAGCAGTTTGGACAGGGAGCAGTACTTC | CTSSLDREQYF
TRBJ2-7 | TRBD1 | TRBV11-3 | - | TGTGCCAGCAGTCCCGGGACAGGGGGCAACTACGAGCACTATTTC | CASSPGTGGNYEHYF
TRBJ2-7 | TRBD2 | TRBV29-1 | - | TGCAGCATCCGGAGACTAGCGGTAAACTCCTACGAGCAGTATTTC | CSIRRLAVNSYEQYF
TRBJ1-2 | TRBD1 | TRBV5-1 | - | TGCGCCAGCAGCTCCAACAGGGGGACGAACTATGGCTACACCTTC | CASSSNRGTNYGYTF
TRBJ2-1 | TRBD1 | TRBV6-1 | many | TGTGCCAGCGGGGGACAGGGGGAGTGCAATGAGCAGTTCTTC | CASGGQGECNEQFF
TRBJ2-6 | - | TRBV28 | once | TGTGCCAGCATGGCACCGCTCTCTGGGGCCAACGTCCTGACATTC | CASMAPLSGANVLTF
TRBJ2-5 | TRBD2 | TRBV20-1 | - | TGCAGTGCTAGTGACGGGACTAGCGGGAGTATCGTAGAGACCCAGTACTTC | CSASDGTSGSIVETQYF
TRBJ2-1 | - | TRBV5-1 | many | TGCGCCAGCAGCTTGGCCTTTCGACTTGACAATGAGCAGTTCTTC | CASSLAFRLDNEQFF
TRBJ1-1 | TRBD1 | TRBV9 | - | TGTGCCAGCAGCCCAGGGACAGGGGTCGGAGCTTTCTTT | CASSPGTGVGAFF
TRBJ2-3 | - | TRBV11-2 | - | TGTGTCAGCGGCCAGACCCTAGTGGGGAGAACAGATACTCAGTATTTT | CVSGQTLVGRTDTQYF
TRBJ2-3 | - | TRBV12-3/TRBV12-4 | - | TGTGCCAGCAGTCCCCACCAAGGGCGGGGTCAGCCCCAGTATTTT | CASSPHQGRGQPQYF
TRBJ1-6 | TRBD1 | TRBV10-2 | - | TGCGCCAGCAGATCTAGACAGGGTAATTCGCCCCTCCACTTT | CASRSRQGNSPLHF
TRBJ2-6 | - | TRBV11-1 | few | TGTGCCAGCAGCCCCCCGACGGGGAGCTCTAGGGCCAACGTCCTGACTTTC | CASSPPTGSSRANVLTF
TRBJ2-2 | - | TRBV21-1 | - | TGTGCCGGCAGAACAGGGAACGGGTCCGGGGAGCTGTTTTTT | CAGRTGNGSGELFF
TRBJ2-5 | TRBD2 | TRBV5-4 | many | TGTGCCAGCAGCCCCCGACTAGCGGGAGCAGAGACCCAGTACTTC | CASSPRLAGAETQYF
TRBJ2-2 | - | TRBV12-3/TRBV12-4 | - | TGTGCCAGCAGTTCGAGCCAAAAGGGTGGGAAGCTGTTTTTT | CASSSSQKGGKLFF
TRBJ1-2 | - | TRBV20-1 | - | - | CSGKIDYCCTF
TRBJ2-4 | - | TRBV29-1 | many | TGCAGCGTTGGACAGTCAAACATTCAGTACTTC | CSVGQSNIQYF
TRBJ2-1 | TRBD1 | TRBV12-3/TRBV12-4 | - | TGTGCCAGCAATTCTCGCCTACGGGACAGGGACAATGAGCAGCTCTTC | CASNSRLRDRDNEQLF
TRBJ1-2 | TRBD1 | TRBV29-1 | - | TGCATCGTTGATGACAGGGGCTATGGCTACATCTTC | CIVDDRGYGYIF
TRBJ1-5 | TRBD1 | TRBV5-5 | - | TGTGCCAGTAGCTTGATAGGGACAGGAAATCGGCCCCAGCATTTT | CASSLIGTGNRPQHF
TRBJ2-4 | TRBD2 | TRBV11-2 | - | TGTGCCAGCAGCTCCAGACTAACGGGAGGGACCCCCTCCGACAAAAACATTCAGTACTTC | CASSSRLTGGTPSDKNIQYF
TRBJ2-3 | - | TRBV6-1 | - | TGTGCCAGAACTAATAGAAGCGGTGGCACAGATACGCAGTATTTT | CARTNRSGGTDTQYF
TRBJ1-2 | - | TRBV11-2 | - | TGTGTCAGCAGCTTAGTGGGGGCCAGTGGCGGTGGCTACACCTTT | CVSSLVGASGGGYTF
TRBJ2-7 | TRBD2 | TRBV5-4 | - | TGTGCCAGCAGCTTGGATTCTAGCGGGAAACTCGAGCAATACTTC | CASSLDSSGKLEQYF
TRBJ2-2 | - | TRBV11-2 | - | TGTGTCAGCAGCTTAGGGTCGAACACAAGGGAGCTGTTTTTT | CVSSLGSNTRELFF
TRBJ1-2 | - | TRBV12-3/TRBV12-4 | - | TGTGCCAGCAGTTTAATCAACAGGGATGGCTATGGCCACACCTTC | CASSLINRDGYGHTF
TRBJ2-5 | TRBD1 | TRBV28 | - | TGTGCCAGCAGTTTATCACGGACCATGACAGGGGAGGAGACCCAGTACTTC | CASSLSRTMTGEETQYF
TRBJ1-1 | - | TRBV6-6 | - | TGTGCCAGCATTACCGCAGAAATGAATACTGAAGTTTTCTTT | CASITAEMNTEVFF
TRBJ2-3 | TRBD1 | TRBV11-3 | - | TGTGCCAGTAGCCAGCGGTCCGGGACAGAGACTAGCACAGATACGCAGTATTTT | CASSQRSGTETSTDTQYF
TRBJ2-5 | TRBD2 | TRBV29-1 | - | TGCAGCATCGGCGGGAGGTACTCCGATTTGGAGACCCAGTACTTC | CSIGGRYSDLETQYF
TRBJ2-1 | - | TRBV27 | - | TGTGCCAACAGGGGGGGAAACAATGAGCAGTTCTTC | CANRGGNNEQFF
TRBJ1-3 | TRBD1 | TRBV4-1 | many | TGCGCCAGCAGCCAAGTGGGAGGACAGGGTTCTGGAAACACCATATATTTT | CASSQVGGQGSGNTIYF
TRBJ2-7 | - | TRBV28 | many | TGTGCCAGCAGTTTACCCTCCAGGGGGGACGAGCAGTACTTC | CASSLPSRGDEQYF
TRBJ1-2 | TRBD1 | TRBV11-2 | medium-sized | TGTGCCAGCAGCTTAGGCACTACAGGGGGTGGCTACACCTTC | CASSLGTTGGGYTF
TRBJ2-2 | - | TRBV6-6 | once | TGTGCCGGTGCGATTCGCGGTGTCGGGGAGCTGTTTTTC | CAGAIRGVGELFF
TRBJ2-2 | - | TRBV12-3/TRBV12-4 | - | TGTACCAGTAGCTACACAGCGAACATCGGGGAGCTGTTTTTT | CTSSYTANIGELFF
TRBJ2-3 | - | TRBV11-3 | - | TGTGCCAGCAGCCCTTGGTCCCTTGATGGGGGCACAGATACGCAGTATTTT | CASSPWSLDGGTDTQYF
TRBJ1-2 | - | TRBV11-1 | - | TGTGCCAGCAGCCAGGGACGCCAGGGCTACACCTTC | CASSQGRQGYTF
TRBJ2-1 | TRBD2 | TRBV24-1 | - | TGTGCCACTAGTGACACGACTAGCGGGAGTGAGCAGCTCTTC | CATSDTTSGSEQLF
TRBJ2-3 | TRBD1 | TRBV7-3 | - | TGTGCCAGCAGCTCGACCGGGACAGGGGCGAGGGATATGCAGTATTTT | CASSSTGTGARDMQYF
TRBJ1-2 | TRBD1 | TRBV7-2 | few | TGTGCCAGCAGCTCTGACAGGGTGGTTGGCTACACCTTC | CASSSDRVVGYTF
TRBJ2-7 | TRBD1 | TRBV5-1 | many | TGCGCCAGCAGCTTGACAGGGGGTACCTACGAGCAGTACTTC | CASSLTGGTYEQYF
TRBJ2-1 | - | TRBV20-1 | - | TGCAGTGCTAGGCCTCTAGCGCCGAGCTCCTACAATGAGCAGTTCTTC | CSARPLAPSSYNEQFF
TRBJ1-3 | - | TRBV30 | many | TGTGCCTGGAGGTACCTTAGTGGAAACACCATATATTTT | CAWRYLSGNTIYF
TRBJ2-2 | - | TRBV12-3/TRBV12-4 | once | TGTGCCAGCATTGTTCGGAAGGGGGGCACCGGGGAGCTGTTGTTT | CASIVRKGGTGELLF
TRBJ1-1 | TRBD1 | TRBV7-9 | - | TGTGCCAGGAGCTTAGGTCCGACAGGGAGCACTGAAGCTTTCTTT | CARSLGPTGSTEAFF
TRBJ1-3 | TRBD1 | TRBV30 | many | TGTGCCTGCGCAGGGGGCGCCCGTGGAAACACCATATATTTT | CACAGGARGNTIYF
TRBJ2-7 | - | TRBV6-1 | - | TGTGCCAGCAGTATTACAGTGGCCCGCGGCTCCTACGAGCAGTACTTC | CASSITVARGSYEQYF
TRBJ2-2 | - | TRBV12-3/TRBV12-4 | - | TGTGCCAGCAGTTTCTGGGGCGGTAACACCGTGGAGATGTTTTTT | CASSFWGGNTVEMFF